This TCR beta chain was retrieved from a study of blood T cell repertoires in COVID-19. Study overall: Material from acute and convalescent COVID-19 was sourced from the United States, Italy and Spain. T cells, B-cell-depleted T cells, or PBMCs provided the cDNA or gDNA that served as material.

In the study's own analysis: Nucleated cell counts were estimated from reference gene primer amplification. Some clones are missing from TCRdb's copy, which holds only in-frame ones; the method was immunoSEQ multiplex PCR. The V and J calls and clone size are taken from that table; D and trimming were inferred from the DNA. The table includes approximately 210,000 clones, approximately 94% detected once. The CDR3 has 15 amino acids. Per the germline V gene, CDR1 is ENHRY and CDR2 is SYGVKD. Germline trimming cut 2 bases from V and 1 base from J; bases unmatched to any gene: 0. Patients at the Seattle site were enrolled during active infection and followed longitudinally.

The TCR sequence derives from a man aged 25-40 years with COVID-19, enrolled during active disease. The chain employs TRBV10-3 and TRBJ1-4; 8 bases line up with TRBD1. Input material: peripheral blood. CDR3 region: CAISETGGTNEKLFF. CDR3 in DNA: TGTGCCATCAGTGAGACAGGGGGAACTAATGAAAAACTGTTTTTT.